This TCR beta chain is from a study of T cell changes during pregnancy in multiple sclerosis. Germline CDR1 MDHEN, CDR2 SYDVKM. V was shortened by 6 bases and J by 6 bases, with 17 bases between the two germline ends. The CDR3 has 14 amino acids. Sequenced by immunoSEQ multiplex PCR; TCRdb stores in-frame clones only, minus some. The table shows tens of thousands of clones, with roughly 93% occurring only once. V gene TRBV28 combines with J gene TRBJ1-2; D is ambiguous. This clonotype originated in a female donor with multiple sclerosis, enrolled in a pregnancy study. The material was peripheral blood, obtained in the second trimester of pregnancy. This chain's CDR3 is CASRSGGLRDGYTF. CDR3 DNA sequence: TGTGCCAGCAGGTCGGGCGGGTTAAGGGATGGCTACACCTTC.